This entry is about one T cell receptor (beta chain). Its cognate antigen is unknown. The CDR3 length is 16 residues. V dropped 4 bases and J dropped 4 bases, with 20 bases sitting between them. Germline lookup yields CDR1 SGHRS and CDR2 YFSETQ. This specimen belongs to a study of cytomegalovirus exposure and HLA in healthy donors. The study's findings and limits: With high specificity and sensitivity, the classifier reportedly diagnosed cytomegalovirus status.

TCRdb keeps only in-frame clones here, not all; method: immunoSEQ multiplex PCR. Of about 140,000 clones listed, 80% to 90% are singletons. The gene calls are TRBV5-1 and TRBJ1-1, with a tentative D call TRBD1 (6 bases). Specimen: PBMCs. The TCR comes from a man aged 18 to 30 in good health and CMV-seronegative. This CDR3 is CASSPKGGTARTEAFF. DNA for the CDR3: TGCGCCAGCAGCCCTAAGGGGGGGACCGCCCGCACTGAAGCTTTCTTT.